This T cell receptor beta chain derives from a study of blood T cell repertoires in COVID-19. Study context: COVID-19 samples, acute and convalescent, were from the United States, Italy and Spain. PBMCs, B-cell-depleted T cells, or T cells provided the cDNA or gDNA that made up the material.

Sequencing was performed with immunoSEQ multiplex PCR; in TCRdb, only in-frame clones are kept and a portion is missing. The repertoire holds 110,000 to 150,000 clones, with around 81% as singletons. The CDR3 is 16 amino acids. Losses at the gene ends were 5 bases for V and 3 bases for J; bases not matched to a gene: 7. Germline CDR1 is MDHEN and CDR2 is SYDVKM. This clone was counted a few times. This sequence joins TRBV28 and TRBJ2-7, with 13 bases aligning to TRBD2. Sequencing was done on a sample of peripheral blood. The receptor was derived from a human donor in a cohort sampled during active COVID-19. DNA of the CDR3: TGTGCCAGCAGTCCCCCTGGACTAGCGGGAGTCTACGAGCAGTACTTC. Its translation: CASSPPGLAGVYEQYF. The entire variable domain, with the rest obtained from reference TRBV28 and TRBJ2-7, is as follows: DVKVTQSSRYLVKRTGEKVFLECVQDMDHENMFWYRQDPGLGLRLIYFSYDVKMKEKGDIPEGYSVSREKKERFSLILESASTNQTSMYLCASSPPGLAGVYEQYFGPGTRLTVT.